These 10 T cell receptor beta chains were sequenced from one sample in a study of CD8 T cells in ankylosing spondylitis. TCRdb used MiXCR to reprocess the 5' RACE reads, holding one entry per CDR3 protein. Here the sample spans 210,000 or so distinct CDR3 sequences, 20% to 30% being singletons. Sequenced: blood, either unsorted or a sorted T cell fraction (not recorded which). The receptor set was obtained from a male donor with ankylosing spondylitis or in good health (not recorded which).

This clonotype was detected a few times. This rearrangement joins TRBV27 to TRBJ2-7, with D possibly being TRBD2 (5 bases). The V and J ends lost 6 bases and 3 bases respectively, with 21 bases between them. This CDR3 contains 16 residues. Germline values: CDR1 MNHEY, CDR2 SMNVEV (reference sequence). The CDR3 DNA sequence: TGTGCCAGCAGGGCCCTTGGGCTAGCCGGTGACTACGAGCAGTACTTC. This sequence encodes CASRALGLAGDYEQYF.

This clonotype was recorded at least ten times. The V and J genes are TRBV5-1 and TRBJ1-6; 9 bases are shared with TRBD1. V shed 1 base, J shed 7 bases, and the junction held 9 bases outside the gene matches. The CDR3 spans 17 residues. CDR1 and CDR2 (germline): SGHRS, YFSETQ. CDR3: CASSLTSGQGRNSPLHF. In DNA form, the CDR3 reads TGCGCCAGCAGCTTGACTTCCGGACAGGGGCGCAATTCACCCCTCCACTTT.

This chain links TRBV7-2 with TRBJ2-7; TRBD1 is a possible D gene (5 bases). V was clipped by 4 bases and J by 3 bases, with 10 bases between them. CDR1 is SGHTA, CDR2 FQGNSA, per germline. CDR3 size: 13 residues. CDR3 in amino acids: CASSSSQGYEQYF. The DNA of the CDR3 is TGTGCCAGCAGCTCCAGCCAGGGCTACGAGCAGTACTTC.

This clonotype appeared many times. The genes are TRBV7-8 and TRBJ2-7, with TRBD1 identical over 8 bases. CDR3 length equals 12 residues. The V segment lost 5 bases and the J segment 7 bases; nucleotides outside the gene matches: 4. Germline assignment: CDR1 SGHVS and CDR2 FQNEAQ. The CDR3 loop reads CASSAHRGEQYF. CDR3 DNA: TGTGCCAGCAGCGCCCACAGGGGGGAGCAGTACTTC.

This clonotype was counted ten times or more. The chain recombines TRBV27 with TRBJ2-1, with TRBD2 matching 12 bases. CDR1 is MNHEY, CDR2 SMNVEV, per germline (reference sequence). The CDR3 length is 16 residues. V shed 8 bases and J 8 bases; nucleotides not matched to a gene: 13. CDR3 nucleotide sequence: TGTGCCAGCCGATGGAACGGGCTAGCGGGAGGGGATGAGCAGTTCTTC. Its protein is CASRWNGLAGGDEQFF.

The chain joins TRBV5-1 to TRBJ2-7; 10 bases line up with TRBD2. Germline CDR1 SGHRS, CDR2 YFSETQ. J lost 3 bases, V lost 3 bases, and 6 bases had no gene match. There are 15 residues in the CDR3. DNA of the CDR3: TGCGCCAGCAGCTCCGGGACTAGCGAGATCTACGAGCAGTACTTC. It is translated as CASSSGTSEIYEQYF.

This clonotype was seen many times. This CDR3 reads CASSFRDGNSPLHF. The CDR3 region has the DNA TGTGCCAGCAGTTTCCGGGATGGCAATTCACCCCTCCACTTT. The rearrangement joins TRBV12-3 or TRBV12-4 to TRBJ1-6; D is undetermined. The germline V and J ends were trimmed by 3 bases and 7 bases, with 10 bases remaining between them. The CDR3 has 14 residues.

V usage is TRBV20-1 and J usage is TRBJ2-7, with a weak D call TRBD2 (6 bases). Germline lookup yields CDR1 DFQATT and CDR2 SNEGSKA (reference sequence). The CDR3 spans 14 residues. V was trimmed by 6 bases and J by 10 bases, leaving 25 bases between them. CDR3 residues: CSAWGTGTWESQYF. The CDR3 DNA reads TGCAGTGCGTGGGGGACCGGGACTTGGGAATCCCAGTACTTC.

As regards this clonotype: This clone may be a read error of a much larger clone one base away. Without the conserved terminal phenylalanine or tryptophan, this CDR3 likely stems from a read error. The chain couples TRBV6-1 to TRBJ2-7; unclear D gene. The CDR3 consists of 13 residues. The V gene lost 8 bases and the J gene lost 5 bases, with 16 bases spanning the gap. The germline CDR1 and CDR2 sequences are MNHNS and SASEGT. Here the CDR3 reads CASRNSFRNEQYL. For the CDR3, the DNA is TGTGCCAGCCGGAACAGCTTTAGAAACGAGCAGTACTTA.

In this sample, this clonotype turned up many times. Here the CDR3 DNA reads TGCGCCAGCCTCTCTACCCTTAACAATGAGCAGTTCTTC. It yields the protein CASLSTLNNEQFF. V usage is TRBV5-1 and J usage is TRBJ2-1, with unresolved D. Deletions cut 7 bases from V and 5 bases from J, with 13 bases between. CDR3 length equals 13 residues. Germline assignment: CDR1 SGHRS and CDR2 YFSETQ. Using reference TRBV5-1 and TRBJ2-1 for the parts outside the CDR3, the full variable domain is KAGVTQTPRYLIKTRGQQVTLSCSPISGHRSVSWYQQTPGQGLQFLFEYFSETQRNKGNFPGRFSGRQFSNSRSEMNVSTLELGDSALYLCASLSTLNNEQFFGPGTRLTVL.